Presented here are 5 T cell receptor beta chains from one specimen sequenced in a study of blood T cell repertoires in COVID-19. Assay used: immunoSEQ multiplex PCR; TCRdb lists only in-frame clones, some missing. There are tens of thousands of clones in the sample; around 90% occur only once, and approximately 2.9% lies in the top ten. The sequenced sample was peripheral blood. These receptors originate from a man between 50 and 59 years old with active COVID-19.

V is TRBV7-6 and J is TRBJ2-3; no reliable D call. Per the germline V gene, CDR1 is SGHVS and CDR2 is FNYEAQ. The CDR3 is 16 residues long. Trimming shortened V by 5 bases and J by 2 bases, and 17 bases separated the two germline ends. The chain's CDR3 is CASSRAGHGSTDTQYF. CDR3 coding DNA: TGTGCCAGCAGCCGCGCAGGTCACGGCTCCACAGATACGCAGTATTTT.

This rearrangement joins TRBV12-2 to TRBJ1-1; the table calls TRBD1, which could not be checked here. TRBV12-2 is shown as a pseudogene. CDR3 size: 16 residues. The CDR3 reads CASRLRTDRENTEAFF. The DNA of the CDR3 is TGTGCAAGTCGCTTACGAACGGACAGGGAGAACACTGAAGCTTTCTTT.

The rearrangement joins TRBV7-6 to TRBJ2-3; 8 nucleotides line up with TRBD2. V shed 1 base and J 1 base; nucleotides not matched to a gene: 4. The CDR3 has 16 residues. The germline CDR1 and CDR2 sequences are SGHVS and FNYEAQ. The CDR3 nucleotides are TGTGCCAGCAGCTTAGGGGCCGGGGGGGGCACAGATACGCAGTATTTT. Protein: CASSLGAGGGTDTQYF.

This chain joins TRBV19 and TRBJ2-1, with TRBD1 identical over 8 bases. Germline assignment: CDR1 LNHDA and CDR2 SQIVND (reference sequence). CDR3 length: 15 amino acids. Germline trimming cut 0 bases from V and 12 bases from J; bases unmatched to any gene: 10. The CDR3 loop reads CASSIDGGQASGQFF. The CDR3 DNA sequence: TGTGCCAGTAGTATAGATGGGGGACAGGCTAGTGGGCAGTTCTTC.

The genes are TRBV9 and TRBJ2-5; 9 positions agree with TRBD2. Losses at the gene ends were 7 bases for V and 1 base for J; bases not matched to a gene: 11. The CDR3 extends over 16 amino acids. The germline V gene encodes CDR1 SGDLS and CDR2 YYNGEE. CDR3 bases: TGTGCCAGCTCCCCCGGGGAACTAGCGGGCCAAGAGACCCAGTACTTC. Encoded protein: CASSPGELAGQETQYF.